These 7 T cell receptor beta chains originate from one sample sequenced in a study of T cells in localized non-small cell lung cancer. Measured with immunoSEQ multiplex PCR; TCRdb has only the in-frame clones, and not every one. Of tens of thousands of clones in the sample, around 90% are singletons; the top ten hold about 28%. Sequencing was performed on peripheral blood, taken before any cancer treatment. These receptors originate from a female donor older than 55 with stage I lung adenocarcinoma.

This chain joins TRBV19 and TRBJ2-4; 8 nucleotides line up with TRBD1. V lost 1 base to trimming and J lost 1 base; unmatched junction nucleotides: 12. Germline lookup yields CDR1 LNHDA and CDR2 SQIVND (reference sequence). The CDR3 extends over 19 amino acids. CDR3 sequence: CASSIGAPGGEAAKNIQYF. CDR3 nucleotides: TGTGCCAGTAGTATAGGGGCGCCAGGGGGCGAGGCGGCCAAAAACATTCAGTACTTC. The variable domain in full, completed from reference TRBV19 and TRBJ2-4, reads DGGITQSPKYLFRKEGQNVTLSCEQNLNHDAMYWYRQDPGQGLRLIYYSQIVNDFQKGDIAEGYSVSREKKESFPLTVTSAQKNPTAFYLCASSIGAPGGEAAKNIQYFGAGTRLSVL.

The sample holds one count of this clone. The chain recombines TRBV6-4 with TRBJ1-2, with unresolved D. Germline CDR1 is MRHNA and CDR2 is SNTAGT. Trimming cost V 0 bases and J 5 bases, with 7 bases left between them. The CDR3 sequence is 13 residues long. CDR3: CASSDSGGYGYTF. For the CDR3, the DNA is TGTGCCAGCAGTGACTCGGGAGGGTATGGCTACACCTTC.

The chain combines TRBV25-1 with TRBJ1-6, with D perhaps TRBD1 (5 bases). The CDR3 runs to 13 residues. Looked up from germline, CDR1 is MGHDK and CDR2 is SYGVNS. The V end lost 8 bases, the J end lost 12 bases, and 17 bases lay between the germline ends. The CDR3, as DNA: TGTGCCAGCGGGGGGGGGATAAGAGAACCCCTCCACTTT. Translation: CASGGGIREPLHF. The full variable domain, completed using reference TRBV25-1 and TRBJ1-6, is EADIYQTPRYLVIGTGKKITLECSQTMGHDKMYWYQQDPGMELHLIHYSYGVNSTEKGDLSSESTVSRIRTEHFPLTLESARPSHTSQYLCASGGGIREPLHFGNGTRLTVT.

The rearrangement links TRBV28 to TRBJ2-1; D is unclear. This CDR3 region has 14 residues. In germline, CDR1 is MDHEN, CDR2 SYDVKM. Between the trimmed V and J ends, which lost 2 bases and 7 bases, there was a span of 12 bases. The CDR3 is CASSLIRLLNEQFF. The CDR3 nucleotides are TGTGCCAGCAGTTTAATCCGGTTACTTAATGAGCAGTTCTTC.

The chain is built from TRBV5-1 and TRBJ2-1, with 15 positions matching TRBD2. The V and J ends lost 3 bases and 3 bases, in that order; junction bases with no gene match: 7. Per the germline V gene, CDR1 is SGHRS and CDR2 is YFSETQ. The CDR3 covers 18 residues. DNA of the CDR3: TGCGCCAGCAGCTCGATGGGACTAGCGGGAGGAAGCTACAATGAGCAGTTCTTC. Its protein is CASSSMGLAGGSYNEQFF.

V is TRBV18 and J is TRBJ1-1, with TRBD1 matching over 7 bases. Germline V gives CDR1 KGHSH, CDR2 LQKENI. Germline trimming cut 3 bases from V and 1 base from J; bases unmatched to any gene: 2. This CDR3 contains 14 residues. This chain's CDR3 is CASSPGQKNTEAFF. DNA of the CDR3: TGTGCCAGCTCACCGGGACAGAAGAACACTGAAGCTTTCTTT. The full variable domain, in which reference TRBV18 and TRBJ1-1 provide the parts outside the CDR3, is NAGVMQNPRHLVRRRGQEARLRCSPMKGHSHVYWYRQLPEEGLKFMVYLQKENIIDESGMPKERFSAEFPKEGPSILRIQQVVRGDSAAYFCASSPGQKNTEAFFGQGTRLTVV.

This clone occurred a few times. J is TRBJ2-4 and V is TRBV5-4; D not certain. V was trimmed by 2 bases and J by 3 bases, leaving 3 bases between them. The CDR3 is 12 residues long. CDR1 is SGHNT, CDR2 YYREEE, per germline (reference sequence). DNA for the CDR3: TGTGCCAGCAGCTTTGACAAAAACATTCAGTACTTC. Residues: CASSFDKNIQYF.